The 27 T cell receptor beta chains reported below all come from one sample, sequenced in a study of T cell responses to AZD1222 COVID-19 vaccine. TCRdb's table, derived via immunoSEQ multiplex PCR, lists solely in-frame clones and lacks some. The table lists approximately 150,000 clones, about 90% of them singletons. The sample was peripheral blood, taken on day 0 of AZD1222 vaccination. The origin of the receptors is an adult in good health.

The rearrangement links TRBV6-5 to TRBJ2-7, with D possibly being TRBD1 (6 bases). CDR1 is MNHEY and CDR2 is SVGAGI in the germline V gene. The germline V and J ends were trimmed by 6 bases and 1 base, with 16 bases remaining between them. The CDR3 has 15 amino acids. The CDR3 loop reads CASSRPQGRSYEQYF. The DNA for the CDR3 is TGTGCCAGCAGCCGCCCACAGGGCCGATCCTACGAGCAGTACTTC.

The chain joins TRBV11-2 to TRBJ1-1; 10 bases are a match to TRBD1. This CDR3 is 16 amino acids long. The germline gives CDR1 SGHAT, CDR2 FQNNGV. J lost 3 bases, V lost 1 base, and 5 bases had no gene match. CDR3 coding DNA: TGTGCCAGCAGCTTAGTGGCCGGGACAGGGGACACTGAAGCTTTCTTT. Translation: CASSLVAGTGDTEAFF.

This chain uses TRBV14 with TRBJ1-3, with D unclear. The CDR3 extends over 17 amino acids. In germline, CDR1 is SGHDN, CDR2 FVKESK. V was shortened by 0 bases and J by 0 bases, with 12 bases between the two germline ends. CDR3 protein: CASSQDDIRASGNTIYF. The CDR3 region has the DNA TGTGCCAGCAGCCAAGACGACATAAGGGCCTCTGGAAACACCATATATTTT.

The chain couples TRBV5-6 to TRBJ2-1; TRBD2 aligns across 12 bases. Germline V lookup: CDR1 SGHDT, CDR2 YYEEEE. This CDR3 contains 17 residues. After removal of 1 base from V and 6 bases from J, the junction contained 8 bases not matched to a gene. CDR3 nucleotide sequence: TGTGCCAGCAGCTTGAGGACTAGCGGGGTGAGTGCCAATGAGCAGTTCTTC. Protein sequence: CASSLRTSGVSANEQFF.

The V call is TRBV9, the J call TRBJ1-4; D is possibly TRBD1 (6 bases). With 3 bases removed from V and 6 bases from J, the gap between germline ends came to 6 bases. Looked up from germline, CDR1 is SGDLS and CDR2 is YYNGEE. The CDR3 consists of 12 residues. CDR3 protein: CASSGTDEKLFF. CDR3 DNA: TGTGCCAGCAGCGGGACAGATGAAAAACTGTTTTTT.

V usage is TRBV6-1 and J usage is TRBJ1-2; maybe TRBD1 (6 bases). Germline V CDR1 and CDR2: MNHNS, SASEGT. The CDR3 extends over 15 amino acids. V lost 3 bases and J lost 5, with 16 bases in between. The CDR3 DNA follows: TGTGCCAGCAGTGAGCGGAGGGGGGCAAGGTATGGCTACACCTTC. Translated: CASSERRGARYGYTF.

The chain uses TRBV24-1 and TRBJ1-5; a possible D gene is TRBD1 (5 bases). Germline V gene lookup returns CDR1 KGHDR and CDR2 SFDVKD. V was shortened by 9 bases and J by 0 bases, with 11 bases between the two germline ends. This CDR3 is built from 14 residues. CDR3 in amino acids: CATAGGDSNQPQHF. The CDR3 DNA reads TGTGCCACCGCCGGGGGGGATAGCAATCAGCCCCAGCATTTT.

The CDR3 loop is CASSEWIGTEAFF. For the CDR3, the DNA is TGTGCCAGCAGTGAATGGATAGGCACTGAAGCTTTCTTT. The chain joins TRBV25-1 to TRBJ1-1; no clear D. CDR1 is MGHDK, CDR2 SYGVNS, per germline. This CDR3 comprises 13 residues. V lost 1 base to trimming and J lost 4 bases, with 7 bases between them.

As regards this clone: At one of its ends the junction is not consistent with the germline gene, which may arise from a read error. The CDR3 DNA is TGTGCTAGCAGCTTGGCGGGTCCCACCTACGAGCAGTACTTC. It codes for CASSLAGPTYEQYF. V and J are TRBV7-7 and TRBJ2-7, with D tentatively TRBD2 (5 bases). CDR3 length: 14 residues. The germline CDR1 and CDR2 sequences are SSHAT and FNYEAQ (reference sequence).

The chain is built from TRBV28 and TRBJ1-2, with 9 bases fitting TRBD1. The CDR3 totals 14 residues. Germline loops: CDR1 MDHEN, CDR2 SYDVKM. V shed 2 bases and J 5 bases; nucleotides not matched to a gene: 3. CDR3 DNA sequence: TGTGCCAGCAGTTTAGGACAGGGGCGTTATGGCTACACCTTC. Translating it yields CASSLGQGRYGYTF.

V usage is TRBV20-1 and J usage is TRBJ1-1; D is uncertain. The length of the CDR3 is 11 residues. Trimming took off 0 bases at V and 7 bases at J, with 6 bases between the two ends. Germline CDR1 and CDR2: DFQATT and SNEGSKA (reference sequence). The CDR3 DNA is TGCAGTGCTAGAGATGAGGTTGAAGCTTTCTTT. It translates to CSARDEVEAFF.

The chain has TRBV10-3 and TRBJ1-1; D remains ambiguous. Germline values: CDR1 ENHRY, CDR2 SYGVKD. V gave up 2 bases and J gave up 5 bases, with 24 bases separating them. The CDR3 spans 18 residues. The DNA for the CDR3 is TGTGCCATCAGTGAGCGAATCCCCTCCCCCATCCAAGAAACTGAAGCTTTCTTT. Translated: CAISERIPSPIQETEAFF.

The V and J genes are TRBV5-1 and TRBJ2-1; 13 bases match TRBD2. There are 17 residues in the CDR3. CDR1 and CDR2 (germline): SGHRS, YFSETQ. Losses at the gene ends were 3 bases for V and 0 bases for J; bases not matched to a gene: 3. CDR3 loop: CASSSGLAGSSYNEQFF. The CDR3 DNA reads as TGCGCCAGCAGCTCGGGACTAGCGGGAAGCTCCTACAATGAGCAGTTCTTC.

For the CDR3, the DNA is TGTGCCAGCAGTTTATATGGTAGGGGCCATGGCTACACCTTC. It yields the protein CASSLYGRGHGYTF. The chain recombines TRBV28 with TRBJ1-2; perhaps TRBD1 as D (5 bases). CDR3 length equals 14 residues. Germline V gene sequence: CDR1 MDHEN, CDR2 SYDVKM. V was pared by 1 base and J by 6 bases, with 12 bases between.

The count of this clone is one. This chain connects TRBV6-5 to TRBJ1-5, with D unclear. V shed 6 bases and J shed 6 bases, with 15 bases lying between them. This CDR3 has 14 residues. Per the germline V gene, CDR1 is MNHEY and CDR2 is SVGAGI. The CDR3 region is CASRRGGEGQPQHF. In DNA, the CDR3 is TGTGCCAGCAGACGTGGCGGGGAAGGTCAGCCCCAGCATTTT.

The rearrangement links TRBV6-2 or TRBV6-3 to TRBJ2-7, with D possibly matching TRBD1 (5 bases). The CDR3 totals 14 residues. The V gene's germline CDR1 is MNHEY and CDR2 SVGEGT. The V end was cut by 2 bases, the J end by 5 bases, with 13 bases between. CDR3 nucleotide sequence: TGTGCCAGCAGTTACAGGGGTCGAGCCCACGAGCAGTACTTC. Protein: CASSYRGRAHEQYF.

This clone was detected only once. The chain couples TRBV5-1 to TRBJ2-5, with 9 nucleotides matching TRBD1. Germline CDR1 reads SGHRS; CDR2 reads YFSETQ. The length of the CDR3 is 13 residues. J gave up 9 bases and V 4 bases, and 7 bases lay outside the gene matches. The CDR3 here is CASSEVQGAAQYF. The CDR3 nucleotides read TGCGCCAGCAGCGAAGTACAGGGGGCGGCCCAGTACTTC.

CDR3 sequence reads: CASTRTSGVPETQYF. In DNA, the CDR3 is TGTGCCAGCACCCGCACTAGCGGGGTCCCAGAGACCCAGTACTTC. V and J are TRBV5-6 and TRBJ2-5; 10 bases line up with TRBD2. CDR1 is SGHDT and CDR2 is YYEEEE in the germline V gene. The J segment lost 4 bases and the V segment lost 6 bases, leaving 9 bases of the junction unmatched. The CDR3 totals 15 residues.

The chain has TRBV6-5 and TRBJ1-2; D may be TRBD1 (5 bases). Germline assignment: CDR1 MNHEY and CDR2 SVGAGI. The CDR3 is made up of 14 amino acids. The germline V and J ends were trimmed by 1 base and 8 bases, with 14 bases remaining between them. This CDR3 reads CASSYWGGPSGYTF. In DNA form, the CDR3 reads TGTGCCAGCAGTTACTGGGGGGGACCAAGCGGCTACACCTTC.

The V call is TRBV7-9, the J call TRBJ2-1; the match to TRBD2 covers 10 bases. The CDR3 contains 16 residues. With V trimmed by 7 bases and J by 4 bases, 10 bases remained unmatched. Germline V CDR1 and CDR2: SEHNR, FQNEAQ (reference sequence). The CDR3 loop reads CASTPGLAGVYNEQFF. The CDR3, as DNA: TGTGCCAGCACCCCGGGGCTAGCGGGGGTTTACAATGAGCAGTTCTTC.

This sequence joins TRBV25-1 and TRBJ1-1; tentative D call: TRBD1 (5 bases). The germline V gene encodes CDR1 MGHDK and CDR2 SYGVNS. CDR3 length: 13 amino acids. The V end was cut by 4 bases, the J end by 4 bases, with 10 bases between. CDR3 bases: TGTGCCAGCAGTGCCGCAGGGAGCACTGAAGCTTTCTTT. Its protein is CASSAAGSTEAFF.

The genes are TRBV5-1 and TRBJ1-5; TRBD1 matches at 7 bases. This CDR3 spans 17 amino acids. Germline assignment: CDR1 SGHRS and CDR2 YFSETQ. J lost 1 base, V lost 4 bases, and 11 bases had no gene match. Written as DNA, the CDR3 is TGCGCCAGCAGCCCCGCCGGGACAGAAGGGAGCAATCAGCCCCAGCATTTT. Its translation is CASSPAGTEGSNQPQHF.

The chain employs TRBV6-2 or TRBV6-3 and TRBJ2-3; no clear D gene. The germline V and J ends were trimmed by 0 bases and 8 bases, with 6 bases remaining between them. There are 12 residues in the CDR3. Germline-derived CDR1 and CDR2 are MNHEY and SVGEGT. The CDR3 nucleotides are TGTGCCAGCAGTTACTCGGCTGTTACGCAGTATTTT. It translates to CASSYSAVTQYF.

V and J are TRBV4-3 and TRBJ2-1; a possible D gene is TRBD2 (5 bases). Germline V gene data show CDR1 as LGHNA and CDR2 as YSLEER. Between the trimmed V and J ends, which lost 1 base and 8 bases, there was a span of 15 bases. There are 15 residues in the CDR3. The CDR3 bases are TGCGCCAGCAGCCAAGCCACCTGGCCCGGGGATGAGCAGTTCTTC. Amino acid sequence: CASSQATWPGDEQFF.

This clone was detected a few times. J is TRBJ1-4 and V is TRBV5-1; 10 bases are a match to TRBD1. This CDR3 region has 15 residues. Losses at the gene ends were 1 base for V and 8 bases for J; bases not matched to a gene: 5. Per the germline V gene, CDR1 is SGHRS and CDR2 is YFSETQ. The CDR3 loop is CASSLLGTGDEKLFF. CDR3 DNA: TGCGCCAGCAGCTTGCTAGGGACAGGGGACGAAAAACTGTTTTTT.

The V call is TRBV5-1, the J call TRBJ2-7; D remains unclear. V lost 1 base to trimming and J lost 3 bases, with 23 bases between them. CDR3 size: 18 residues. CDR1 and CDR2 from the germline V gene are SGHRS and YFSETQ. For the CDR3, the DNA is TGCGCCAGCAGCTTGATGGGCCTCGGACCCCCTTTAAACTACGAGCAGTACTTC. This encodes CASSLMGLGPPLNYEQYF.

The CDR3 sequence: CAITGEAFSSTDTQYF. CDR3 DNA: TGTGCCATCACTGGGGAAGCGTTTTCTAGCACAGATACGCAGTATTTT. The gene calls are TRBV10-3 and TRBJ2-3; no clear D gene. V gave up 7 bases and J gave up 0 bases, with 17 bases separating them. CDR3 size: 16 residues. Germline values: CDR1 ENHRY, CDR2 SYGVKD.